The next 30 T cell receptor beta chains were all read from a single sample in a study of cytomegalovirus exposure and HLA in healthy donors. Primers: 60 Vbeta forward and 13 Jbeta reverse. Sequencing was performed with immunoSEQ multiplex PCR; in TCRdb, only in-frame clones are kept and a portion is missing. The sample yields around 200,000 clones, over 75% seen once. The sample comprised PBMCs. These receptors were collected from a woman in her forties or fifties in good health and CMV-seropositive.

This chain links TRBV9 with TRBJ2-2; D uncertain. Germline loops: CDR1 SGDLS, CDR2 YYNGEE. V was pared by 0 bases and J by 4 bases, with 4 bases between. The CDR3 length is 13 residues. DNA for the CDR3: TGTGCCAGCAGCGTAGGGCCCACCGGGGAGCTGTTTTTT. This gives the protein CASSVGPTGELFF.

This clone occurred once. The CDR3 is CASNSPMGHGYTF. CDR3 in DNA: TGTGCCAGCAACTCCCCCATGGGGCATGGCTACACCTTC. The gene calls are TRBV6-6 and TRBJ1-2, with D possibly TRBD1 on 5 matching bases. The V end was cut by 7 bases, the J end by 6 bases, with 15 bases between. Germline loops: CDR1 MNHNY, CDR2 SVGAGI (reference sequence). The length of the CDR3 is 13 residues.

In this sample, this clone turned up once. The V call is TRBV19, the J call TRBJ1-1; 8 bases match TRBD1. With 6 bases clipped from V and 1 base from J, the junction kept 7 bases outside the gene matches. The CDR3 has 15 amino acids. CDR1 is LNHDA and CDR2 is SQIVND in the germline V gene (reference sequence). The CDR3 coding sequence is TGTGCCAGTAGGCCCGGGACAGGAGAGAACACTGAAGCTTTCTTT. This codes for CASRPGTGENTEAFF.

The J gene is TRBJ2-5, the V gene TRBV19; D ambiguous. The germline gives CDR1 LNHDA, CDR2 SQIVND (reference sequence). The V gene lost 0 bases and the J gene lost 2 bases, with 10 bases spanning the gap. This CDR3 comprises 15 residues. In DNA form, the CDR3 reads TGTGCCAGTAGTATAGATCCCACACCTCAAGAGACCCAGTACTTC. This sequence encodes CASSIDPTPQETQYF.

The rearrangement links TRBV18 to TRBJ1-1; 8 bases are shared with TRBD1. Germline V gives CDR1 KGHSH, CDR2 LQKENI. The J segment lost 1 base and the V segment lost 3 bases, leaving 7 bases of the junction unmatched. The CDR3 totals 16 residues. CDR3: CASSPSDGQGNTEAFF. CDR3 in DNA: TGTGCCAGCTCACCTTCAGACGGACAGGGGAACACTGAAGCTTTCTTT.

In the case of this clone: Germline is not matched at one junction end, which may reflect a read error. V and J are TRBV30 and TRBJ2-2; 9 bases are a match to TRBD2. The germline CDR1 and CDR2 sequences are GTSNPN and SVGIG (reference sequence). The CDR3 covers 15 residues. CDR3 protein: CAWSVQRGEHRGAVF. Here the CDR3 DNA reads TGTGCCTGGAGTGTACAGCGGGGGGAACACCGGGGAGCTGTTTTT. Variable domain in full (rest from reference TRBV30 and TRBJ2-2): SQTIHQWPATLVQPVGSPLSLECTVEGTSNPNLYWYRQAAGRGLQLLFYSVGIGQISSEVPQNLSASRPQDRQFILSSKKLLLSDSGFYLCAWSVQRGEHRGAVFGEGSRLTVL.

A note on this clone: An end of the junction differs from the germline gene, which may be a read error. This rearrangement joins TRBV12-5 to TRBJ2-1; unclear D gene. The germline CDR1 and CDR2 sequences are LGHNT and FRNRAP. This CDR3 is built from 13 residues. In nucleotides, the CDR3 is TGTGCTAGTGGCTTGGACGAGTACAATGAGCAGTTCTTC. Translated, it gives CASGLDEYNEQFF.

CDR3 amino acids: CASSVALYREAGGYTF. The CDR3, as DNA: TGTGCCAGCAGCGTAGCCCTCTACCGGGAAGCCGGGGGCTACACCTTC. V and J are TRBV9 and TRBJ1-2, with D hard to call. Germline CDR1 reads SGDLS; CDR2 reads YYNGEE. Trimming shortened V by 0 bases and J by 8 bases, and 20 bases separated the two germline ends. CDR3 length equals 16 residues.

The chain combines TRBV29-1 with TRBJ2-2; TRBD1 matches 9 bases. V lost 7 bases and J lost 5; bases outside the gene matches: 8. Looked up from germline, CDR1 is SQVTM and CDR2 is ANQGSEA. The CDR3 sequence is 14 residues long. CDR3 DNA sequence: TGCAGCGCCTCCCCGGACAGGGGTACCGGGGAGCTGTTTTTT. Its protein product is CSASPDRGTGELFF.

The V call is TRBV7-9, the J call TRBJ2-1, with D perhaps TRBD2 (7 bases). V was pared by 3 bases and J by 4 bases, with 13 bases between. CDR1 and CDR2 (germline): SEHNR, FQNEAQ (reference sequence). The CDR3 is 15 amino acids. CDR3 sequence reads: CASSFRRGAYNEQFF. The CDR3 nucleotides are TGTGCCAGCAGCTTTCGCCGGGGGGCGTACAATGAGCAGTTCTTC.

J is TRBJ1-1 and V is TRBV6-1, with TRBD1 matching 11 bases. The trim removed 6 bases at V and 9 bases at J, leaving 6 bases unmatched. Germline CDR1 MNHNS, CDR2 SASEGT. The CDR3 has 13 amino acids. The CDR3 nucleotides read TGTGCCAGCAGGACCGGGACAGGGGGGAAAGCTTTCTTT. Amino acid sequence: CASRTGTGGKAFF.

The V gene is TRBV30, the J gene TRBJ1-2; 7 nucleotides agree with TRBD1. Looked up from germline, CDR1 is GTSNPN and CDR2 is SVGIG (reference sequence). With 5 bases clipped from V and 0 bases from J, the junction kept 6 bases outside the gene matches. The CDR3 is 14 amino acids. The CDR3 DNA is TGTGCCTGGGGGGCAGGGACAGCTAACTATGGCTACACCTTC. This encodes CAWGAGTANYGYTF.

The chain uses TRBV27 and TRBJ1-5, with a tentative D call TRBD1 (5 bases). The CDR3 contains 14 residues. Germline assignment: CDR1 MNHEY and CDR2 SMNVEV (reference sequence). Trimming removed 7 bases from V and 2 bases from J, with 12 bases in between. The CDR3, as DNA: TGTGCCAGCATGCGCGGGGCCGGCAATCAGCCCCAGCATTTT. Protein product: CASMRGAGNQPQHF.

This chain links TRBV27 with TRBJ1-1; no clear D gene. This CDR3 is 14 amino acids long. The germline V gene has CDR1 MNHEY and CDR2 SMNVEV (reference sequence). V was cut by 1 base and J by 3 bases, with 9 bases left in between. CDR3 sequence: CASSLFSRDTEAFF. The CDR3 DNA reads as TGTGCCAGCAGTTTATTCTCCCGGGACACTGAAGCTTTCTTT.

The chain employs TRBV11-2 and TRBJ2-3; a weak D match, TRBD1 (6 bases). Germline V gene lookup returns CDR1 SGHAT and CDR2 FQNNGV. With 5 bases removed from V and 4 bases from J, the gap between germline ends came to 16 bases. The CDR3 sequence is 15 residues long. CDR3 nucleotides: TGTGCCAGCAGCGTAACAGGGACCTACGCAGATACGCAGTATTTT. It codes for CASSVTGTYADTQYF.

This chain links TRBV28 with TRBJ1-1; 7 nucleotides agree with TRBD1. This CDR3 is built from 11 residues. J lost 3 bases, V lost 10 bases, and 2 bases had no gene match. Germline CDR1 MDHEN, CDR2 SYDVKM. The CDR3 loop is CATGTDTEAFF. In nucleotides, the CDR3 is TGTGCCACCGGGACAGACACTGAAGCTTTCTTT. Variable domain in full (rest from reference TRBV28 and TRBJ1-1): DVKVTQSSRYLVKRTGEKVFLECVQDMDHENMFWYRQDPGLGLRLIYFSYDVKMKEKGDIPEGYSVSREKKERFSLILESASTNQTSMYLCATGTDTEAFFGQGTRLTVV.

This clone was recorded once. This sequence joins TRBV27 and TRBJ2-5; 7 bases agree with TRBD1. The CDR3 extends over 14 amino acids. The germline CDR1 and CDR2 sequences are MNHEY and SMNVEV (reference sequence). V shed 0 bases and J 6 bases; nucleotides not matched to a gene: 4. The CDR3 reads CASSLSPGGKTQYF. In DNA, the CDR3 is TGTGCCAGCAGTTTATCGCCAGGGGGAAAGACCCAGTACTTC.

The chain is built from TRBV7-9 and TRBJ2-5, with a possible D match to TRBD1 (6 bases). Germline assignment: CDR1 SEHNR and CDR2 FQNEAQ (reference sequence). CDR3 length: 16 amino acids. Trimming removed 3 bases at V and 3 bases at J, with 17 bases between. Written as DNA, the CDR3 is TGTGCCAGCAGCTTGACCCCCCAGGGGAGAGAAGAGACCCAGTACTTC. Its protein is CASSLTPQGREETQYF.

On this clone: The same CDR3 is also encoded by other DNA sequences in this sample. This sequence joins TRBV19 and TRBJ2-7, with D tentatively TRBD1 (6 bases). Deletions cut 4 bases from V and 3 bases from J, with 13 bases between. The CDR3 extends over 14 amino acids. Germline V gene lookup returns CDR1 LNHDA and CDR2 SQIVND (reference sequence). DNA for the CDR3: TGTGCCAGTAGTACTAACAGGGACGGCTACGAGCAGTACTTC. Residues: CASSTNRDGYEQYF.

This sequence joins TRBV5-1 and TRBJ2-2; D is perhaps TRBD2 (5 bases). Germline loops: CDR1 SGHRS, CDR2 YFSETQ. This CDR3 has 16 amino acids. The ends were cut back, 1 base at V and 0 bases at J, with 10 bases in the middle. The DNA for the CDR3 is TGCGCCAGCAGCTTGAGCGCGGGCGCGAACACCGGGGAGCTGTTTTTT. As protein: CASSLSAGANTGELFF.

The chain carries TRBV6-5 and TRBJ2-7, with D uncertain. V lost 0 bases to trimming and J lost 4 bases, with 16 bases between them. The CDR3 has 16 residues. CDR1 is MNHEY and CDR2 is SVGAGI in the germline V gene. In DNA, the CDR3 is TGTGCCAGCAGTTACTCGACGGTTCGCGACGGGTACGAGCAGTACTTC. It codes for CASSYSTVRDGYEQYF.

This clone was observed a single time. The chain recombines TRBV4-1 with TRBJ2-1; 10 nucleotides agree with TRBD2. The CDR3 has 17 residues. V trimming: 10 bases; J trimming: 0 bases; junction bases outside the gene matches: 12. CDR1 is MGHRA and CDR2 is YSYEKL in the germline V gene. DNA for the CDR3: TGCGCCACGGCCCGTCTAGCGGGGGCCAGCTCCTACAATGAGCAGTTCTTC. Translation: CATARLAGASSYNEQFF.

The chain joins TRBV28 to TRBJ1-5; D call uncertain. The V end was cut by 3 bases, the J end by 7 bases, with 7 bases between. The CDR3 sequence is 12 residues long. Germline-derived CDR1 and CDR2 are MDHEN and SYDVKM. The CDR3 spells CASSLVRQPQHF. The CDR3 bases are TGTGCCAGCAGTTTGGTCAGGCAGCCCCAGCATTTT.

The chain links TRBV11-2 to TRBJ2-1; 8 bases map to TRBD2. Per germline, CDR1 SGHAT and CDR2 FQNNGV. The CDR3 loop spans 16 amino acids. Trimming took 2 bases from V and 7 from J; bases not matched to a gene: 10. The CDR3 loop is CASSLTGGLDGNEQFF. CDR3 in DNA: TGTGCCAGCAGCTTAACGGGGGGGCTGGATGGGAATGAGCAGTTCTTC.

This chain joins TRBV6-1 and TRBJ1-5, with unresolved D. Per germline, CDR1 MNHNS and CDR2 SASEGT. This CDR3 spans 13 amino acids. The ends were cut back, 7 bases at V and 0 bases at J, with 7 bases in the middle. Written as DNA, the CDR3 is TGTGCCAGCACTTTCTATAGCAATCAGCCCCAGCATTTT. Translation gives CASTFYSNQPQHF.

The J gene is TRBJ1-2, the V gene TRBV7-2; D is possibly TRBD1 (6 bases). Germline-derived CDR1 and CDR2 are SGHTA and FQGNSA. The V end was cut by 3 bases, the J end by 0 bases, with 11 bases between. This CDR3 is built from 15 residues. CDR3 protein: CASSLDSVTNYGYTF. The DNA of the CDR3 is TGTGCCAGCAGCTTGGACAGCGTAACTAACTATGGCTACACCTTC.

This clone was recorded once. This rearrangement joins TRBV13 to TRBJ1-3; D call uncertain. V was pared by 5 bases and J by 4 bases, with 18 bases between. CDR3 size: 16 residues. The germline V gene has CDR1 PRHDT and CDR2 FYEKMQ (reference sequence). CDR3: CASSVHPVVYGNTIYF. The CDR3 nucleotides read TGTGCCAGCAGCGTTCACCCGGTGGTGTACGGAAACACCATATATTTT.

The CDR3 loop is CASSDVGAGETQYF. The CDR3 DNA follows: TGTGCCAGCAGTGACGTGGGAGCCGGGGAGACCCAGTACTTC. V is TRBV2 and J is TRBJ2-5; a possible D gene is TRBD2 (5 bases). This CDR3 spans 14 amino acids. Per the germline V gene, CDR1 is SNHLY and CDR2 is FYNNEI. V was trimmed by 3 bases and J by 5 bases, leaving 13 bases between them.

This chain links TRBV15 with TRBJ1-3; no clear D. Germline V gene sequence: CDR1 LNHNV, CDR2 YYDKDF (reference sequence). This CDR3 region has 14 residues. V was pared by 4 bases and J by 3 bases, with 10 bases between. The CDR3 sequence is CATSTNGLGNTIYF. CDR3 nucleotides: TGTGCCACCAGCACCAACGGACTTGGAAACACCATATATTTT.

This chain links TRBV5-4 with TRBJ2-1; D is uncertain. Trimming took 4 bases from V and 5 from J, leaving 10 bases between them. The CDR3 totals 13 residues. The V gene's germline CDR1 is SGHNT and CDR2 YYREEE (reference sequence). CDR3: CASSQNSNNEQFF. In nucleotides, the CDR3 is TGTGCCAGCAGCCAGAACAGCAACAATGAGCAGTTCTTC.